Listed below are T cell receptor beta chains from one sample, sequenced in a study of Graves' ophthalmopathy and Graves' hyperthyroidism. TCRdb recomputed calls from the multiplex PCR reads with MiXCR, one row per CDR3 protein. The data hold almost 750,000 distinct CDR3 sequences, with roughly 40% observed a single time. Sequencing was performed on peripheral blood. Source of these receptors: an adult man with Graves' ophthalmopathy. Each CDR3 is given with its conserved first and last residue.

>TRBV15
CATSRDPTTEQTQYF
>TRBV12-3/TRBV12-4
CASSLTGLDGYTF
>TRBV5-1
CASSFAPGLYEQYF
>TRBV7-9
CASSFGPANTEAFF
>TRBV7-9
CASSSTQGPPMNTEAFF
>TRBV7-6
CASSRQLNTEAFF
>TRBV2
CASSYGGQVFMNTEAFF
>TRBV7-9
CASSGQPYGYTF
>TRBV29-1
CSVENGQETQYF
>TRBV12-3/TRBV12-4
CASSPIDGRETQYF
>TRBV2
CASRVRTGTLSPLHF
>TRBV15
CATSRDPGVGGYTF
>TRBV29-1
CSATATSGREVGELFF
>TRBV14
CASSQEKVTRTEAFF
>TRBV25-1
CASSASPGNQPQHF
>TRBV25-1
CASSPGRYTEALF
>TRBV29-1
CSVEEGTGSGAQYF
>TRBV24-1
CATSAGGYTGELFF
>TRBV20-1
CSASKIRQGWGDEQYF
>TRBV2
CASREQGDHQETQYF
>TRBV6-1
CASSEARASGTYEQYF
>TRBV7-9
CASSLGNQPQHF
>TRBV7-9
CASGQILYEQYF
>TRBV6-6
CASITTGSGRGYTF
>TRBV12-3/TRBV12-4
CASSFERGETQYF
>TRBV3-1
CARSQDGGGDSYTF
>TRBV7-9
CASSSDSGRVAKNIQYF
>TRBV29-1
CSGQVGGQGEQYF
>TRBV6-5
CASSYLGQGAEKSYGYTF
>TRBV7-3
CASSLTGSTGELFF
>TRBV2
CASSFERGPNQETQYF
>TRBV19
CASSPSGGAVETQYF
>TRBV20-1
CSARDGLAGDYEQYF
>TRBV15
CATSSQYREVYTF
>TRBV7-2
CASSLGQGVDEQYF
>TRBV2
CASSVASGGTDTQYF
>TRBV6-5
CASSGDNDYGYTF